Listed below are T cell receptor beta chains from one sample, sequenced in a study of shared clonotypes between healthy human individuals. TCRdb's table, derived via immunoSEQ multiplex PCR, lists solely in-frame clones and lacks some. This table holds 2 million to 2.5 million clones, 92% found once. Sequencing used naive CD4+ T cells from PBMCs. These receptor sequences come from a young man in good health. Some clones in this sample may be carry-over from other donors' samples. The CDR3 runs from the conserved cysteine through the conserved F or W. D genes are given only for firm matches. Size is omitted from some rows. Given values are once, few, many or a class for expanded clones.

V gene: TRBV19; D gene: -; J gene: TRBJ2-3; clone size: once; CDR3 DNA: TGTGCCAGTAGTATGAGGCGACTGACAGATACGCAGTATTTT; CDR3 protein: CASSMRRLTDTQYF
V gene: TRBV6-5; D gene: TRBD2; J gene: TRBJ2-1; clone size: -; CDR3 DNA: TGTGCCAGCAGTTATAAGACTAGCCGCAAGGGTTATGAGCAGTTCTTC; CDR3 protein: CASSYKTSRKGYEQFF
V gene: TRBV19; D gene: -; J gene: TRBJ1-1; clone size: -; CDR3 DNA: TGTGCCAGTACTCTCGGGGACACTGAAGCTTTCTTT; CDR3 protein: CASTLGDTEAFF
V gene: TRBV5-4; D gene: TRBD1; J gene: TRBJ2-3; clone size: -; CDR3 DNA: TGTGCCAGCAGCTTTCCGCCGGGACAGGGCGATACGCAGTATTTT; CDR3 protein: CASSFPPGQGDTQYF
V gene: TRBV6-4; D gene: -; J gene: TRBJ2-7; clone size: -; CDR3 DNA: TGTGCCAGCAGTGAGAAAGGGGCGCTCAATTGGTTCGAGAGCTCCTACGAGCAGTACTTC; CDR3 protein: CASSEKGALNWFESSYEQYF
V gene: TRBV18; D gene: TRBD2; J gene: TRBJ2-7; clone size: -; CDR3 DNA: TGTGCCAGCTCACCTGGACTAGCAGGCGAGCAGTACTTC; CDR3 protein: CASSPGLAGEQYF
V gene: TRBV28; D gene: -; J gene: TRBJ1-1; clone size: -; CDR3 DNA: TGTGCCAGCAGTTTCTGGGGCATGAACACTGAAGCTTTCTTT; CDR3 protein: CASSFWGMNTEAFF
V gene: TRBV4-2; D gene: TRBD1; J gene: TRBJ1-2; clone size: few; CDR3 DNA: TGTGCCAGCAGCCAAGGGACAGGGGAGGACTATGGCTACACCTTC; CDR3 protein: CASSQGTGEDYGYTF
V gene: TRBV4-1; D gene: -; J gene: TRBJ1-2; clone size: -; CDR3 DNA: TGCGCCAGCAGCCAACTCCGAGTCACCTATGGCTACACCTTC; CDR3 protein: CASSQLRVTYGYTF
V gene: TRBV27; D gene: TRBD2; J gene: TRBJ2-7; clone size: -; CDR3 DNA: TGTGCCAGCAGTCCATGGGACCCCGGGACTAGCGGGAACGAGCAGTACTTC; CDR3 protein: CASSPWDPGTSGNEQYF
V gene: TRBV7-9; D gene: TRBD2; J gene: TRBJ2-7; clone size: -; CDR3 DNA: TGTGCCAGCAGCTTAGGGCTAGCGGGAGAATGGAAAGAGCAGTACTTC; CDR3 protein: CASSLGLAGEWKEQYF